This passage covers 26 T cell receptor beta chains from one sample sequenced in a study of T-cell memory formation after mild COVID-19. One entry per CDR3 protein, called by TCRdb with MiXCR from the 5' RACE reads. The repertoire consists of just under 350,000 distinct CDR3 sequences, with around 13% occurring once and the leading ten covering 20% to 25%. The sequenced material came from PBMCs or a T cell subset sorted from them (not recorded which). Source of these receptors: a man between 18 and 35 years old who had mild COVID-19 (a few samples of this study predate the infection). Cell type and time point are not known.

This clonotype was counted between two and nine times. This chain connects TRBV29-1 to TRBJ2-1; maybe TRBD2 (5 bases). CDR3 length equals 12 residues. CDR1 is SQVTM and CDR2 is ANQGSEA in the germline V gene. Trimming stripped 8 bases from V and 8 bases from J, with 16 bases between. The CDR3 reads CSLALVGDEQFF. CDR3 coding DNA: TGCAGCCTAGCCTTAGTTGGGGATGAGCAGTTCTTC.

This clonotype has just a few counts. This chain connects TRBV10-3 to TRBJ1-1; weak D call: TRBD1 (6 bases). The V end was cut by 0 bases, the J end by 4 bases, with 15 bases between. The CDR3 loop spans 16 amino acids. Germline V gene data show CDR1 as ENHRY and CDR2 as SYGVKD. This CDR3 reads CAISESRTAGGTEAFF. For the CDR3, the DNA is TGTGCCATCAGTGAGTCCCGGACAGCGGGCGGCACTGAAGCTTTCTTT.

V usage is TRBV24-1 and J usage is TRBJ2-3; 11 bases fit TRBD1. Germline lookup yields CDR1 KGHDR and CDR2 SFDVKD. V trimming: 7 bases; J trimming: 5 bases; junction bases outside the gene matches: 7. The CDR3 sequence is 15 residues long. This CDR3 is CATRAGTGGVDTQYF. CDR3 nucleotides: TGTGCCACCAGGGCCGGGACAGGGGGTGTAGATACGCAGTATTTT.

In its sample, this clonotype was seen many times. The V gene is TRBV12-3 or TRBV12-4, the J gene TRBJ2-2; D is unclear. The germline V and J ends were trimmed by 4 bases and 7 bases, with 7 bases remaining between them. CDR3 length: 12 residues. CDR3 region: CASSSPGGELFF. The DNA for the CDR3 is TGTGCCAGCAGTTCTCCCGGCGGGGAGCTGTTTTTT.

At least ten counts were recorded for this clonotype. Compared with germline, one end of the junction differs, possibly owing to a read error. The chain uses TRBV20-1 and TRBJ1-1; 10 bases map to TRBD1. Germline values: CDR1 DFQATT, CDR2 SNEGSKA (reference sequence). This CDR3 region has 14 residues. This CDR3 reads CSAPKPGQGTGAFF. In DNA form, the CDR3 reads TGCAGTGCTCCCAAGCCGGGACAGGGGACTGGAGCTTTCTTT.

This clonotype was seen a few times. The chain uses TRBV6-2 or TRBV6-3 and TRBJ1-2; 8 bases are shared with TRBD1. The ends lost 6 bases at V and 5 bases at J; junction bases unmatched: 8. The CDR3 is made up of 14 amino acids. CDR1 is MNHEY and CDR2 is SVGEGT in the germline V gene. The CDR3 region has the DNA TGTGCCAGCAGATTGACAGGGGCCGGATATGGCTACACCTTC. As protein: CASRLTGAGYGYTF.

The rearrangement joins TRBV7-6 to TRBJ1-1; D perhaps matches TRBD1 (5 bases). This CDR3 has 13 amino acids. Looked up from germline, CDR1 is SGHVS and CDR2 is FNYEAQ. V was shortened by 5 bases and J by 3 bases, with 10 bases between the two germline ends. CDR3 loop: CASSPGVYTEAFF. In DNA, the CDR3 is TGTGCCAGCAGCCCGGGGGTTTACACTGAAGCTTTCTTT.

This clonotype was seen more than once but under ten times. The V call is TRBV4-1, the J call TRBJ2-5; TRBD2 matches at 8 bases. Germline-derived CDR1 and CDR2 are MGHRA and YSYEKL. The J segment lost 5 bases and the V segment lost 3 bases, leaving 8 bases of the junction unmatched. The CDR3 contains 15 residues. DNA of the CDR3: TGCGCCAGCAGCCACTGGGGTAGCGGGGACGAGACCCAGTACTTC. Residues: CASSHWGSGDETQYF.

V and J are TRBV10-2 and TRBJ2-5; 7 nucleotides match TRBD2. The V segment lost 4 bases and the J segment 7 bases; nucleotides outside the gene matches: 9. The CDR3 sequence is 14 residues long. CDR1 WSHSY and CDR2 SAAADI come from the germline V gene. CDR3 loop: CASSVSPRGRTQYF. Written as DNA, the CDR3 is TGCGCCAGCAGTGTATCCCCGCGGGGGAGGACCCAGTACTTC.

The chain employs TRBV9 and TRBJ2-3, with D uncertain. Germline loops: CDR1 SGDLS, CDR2 YYNGEE. This CDR3 is 13 amino acids long. Trimming took 0 bases from V and 2 from J, leaving 4 bases between them. CDR3 residues: CASSVVNTDTQYF. DNA of the CDR3: TGTGCCAGCAGCGTAGTCAACACAGATACGCAGTATTTT.

J is TRBJ1-1 and V is TRBV6-2 or TRBV6-3; D may be TRBD1 (6 bases). From germline, CDR1 is MNHEY and CDR2 SVGEGT. The V and J ends lost 7 bases and 3 bases respectively, with 15 bases between them. The CDR3 runs to 14 residues. The CDR3 nucleotides are TGTGCCAGCACCTGGGGGGGGCAAGACACTGAAGCTTTCTTT. Residues: CASTWGGQDTEAFF.

The chain joins TRBV19 to TRBJ1-1; no clear D gene. The CDR3 has 14 amino acids. Deletions cut 3 bases from V and 4 bases from J, with 12 bases between. CDR1 is LNHDA and CDR2 is SQIVND in the germline V gene (reference sequence). The CDR3 DNA follows: TGTGCCAGTAGTATTGGGTGGGGTCGCACTGAAGCTTTCTTT. Protein product: CASSIGWGRTEAFF. The variable domain in full, completed from reference TRBV19 and TRBJ1-1, reads DGGITQSPKYLFRKEGQNVTLSCEQNLNHDAMYWYRQDPGQGLRLIYYSQIVNDFQKGDIAEGYSVSREKKESFPLTVTSAQKNPTAFYLCASSIGWGRTEAFFGQGTRLTVV.

The CDR3 reads CAWSFLDTQYF. The DNA for the CDR3 is TGTGCCTGGAGCTTTCTGGATACGCAGTATTTT. The chain links TRBV30 to TRBJ2-3, with D unclear. V was clipped by 3 bases and J by 6 bases, with 7 bases between them. This CDR3 is built from 11 residues. Germline CDR1 and CDR2: GTSNPN and SVGIG (reference sequence).

The chain recombines TRBV2 with TRBJ2-5; D is ambiguous. The CDR3 sequence is 11 residues long. From germline, CDR1 is SNHLY and CDR2 FYNNEI. Trimming removed 5 bases at V and 9 bases at J, with 10 bases between. CDR3 amino acids: CASSNPRAQYF. The CDR3 DNA follows: TGTGCCAGCAGTAACCCCCGGGCCCAGTACTTC.

The chain employs TRBV7-6 and TRBJ2-5, with TRBD1 identical over 8 bases. The J segment lost 4 bases and the V segment lost 3 bases, leaving 4 bases of the junction unmatched. The germline gives CDR1 SGHVS, CDR2 FNYEAQ. This CDR3 comprises 14 residues. In DNA form, the CDR3 reads TGTGCCAGCAGCTTCGACAGGGGTGCAGAGACCCAGTACTTC. Its protein is CASSFDRGAETQYF.

This clonotype was counted between two and nine times. This chain joins TRBV20-1 and TRBJ2-5; D call uncertain. Germline V gene sequence: CDR1 DFQATT, CDR2 SNEGSKA (reference sequence). This CDR3 is 13 amino acids long. V was pared by 3 bases and J by 2 bases, with 10 bases between. CDR3 loop: CSASAPPQETQYF. In DNA, the CDR3 is TGCAGTGCTAGTGCGCCGCCACAAGAGACCCAGTACTTC.

There are many counts of this clonotype. The chain recombines TRBV7-2 with TRBJ1-1; D remains ambiguous. This CDR3 spans 13 amino acids. From germline, CDR1 is SGHTA and CDR2 FQGNSA. V lost 3 bases, J lost 0 bases, and 5 bases lay in between. CDR3 DNA sequence: TGTGCCAGCAGCTTTGATATGAACACTGAAGCTTTCTTT. It encodes CASSFDMNTEAFF.

This clonotype came up a few times. The chain has TRBV15 and TRBJ2-3; 9 bases map to TRBD2. The CDR3 has 17 amino acids. The germline V gene encodes CDR1 LNHNV and CDR2 YYDKDF (reference sequence). V was clipped by 0 bases and J by 4 bases; unmatched bases: 8. In nucleotides, the CDR3 is TGTGCCACCAGCAGAGATCTGGCTAGCGGGGTAGCAGATACGCAGTATTTT. Translating it yields CATSRDLASGVADTQYF. Drawing the rest from reference TRBV15 and TRBJ2-3, the complete variable domain is DAMVIQNPRYQVTQFGKPVTLSCSQTLNHNVMYWYQQKSSQAPKLLFHYYDKDFNNEADTPDNFQSRRPNTSFCFLDIRSPGLGDTAMYLCATSRDLASGVADTQYFGPGTRLTVL.

The J gene is TRBJ1-1, the V gene TRBV5-5; 10 bases agree with TRBD1. V lost 0 bases and J lost 7; bases outside the gene matches: 0. The length of the CDR3 is 13 residues. The germline CDR1 and CDR2 sequences are SGHKS and YYEKEE (reference sequence). CDR3 nucleotides: TGTGCCAGCAGCTTGGGGGACAGGGGTGAAGCTTTCTTT. This sequence encodes CASSLGDRGEAFF.

The chain recombines TRBV20-1 with TRBJ1-2; no reliable D call. Germline CDR1 and CDR2: DFQATT and SNEGSKA (reference sequence). The length of the CDR3 is 12 residues. The V and J ends lost 5 bases and 4 bases respectively, with 11 bases between them. In DNA, the CDR3 is TGCAGTGCTGAGGGAGACCTCTATGGCTACACCTTC. Protein: CSAEGDLYGYTF.

This chain links TRBV5-1 with TRBJ2-1; D remains unclear. Per germline, CDR1 SGHRS and CDR2 YFSETQ. V lost 6 bases to trimming and J lost 5 bases, with 15 bases between them. This CDR3 region has 14 residues. The CDR3 DNA is TGCGCCAGCACAAGGGCCCTGGGCAACAATGAGCAGTTCTTC. Protein product: CASTRALGNNEQFF. Full variable domain (remainder filled in from reference TRBV5-1 and TRBJ2-1): KAGVTQTPRYLIKTRGQQVTLSCSPISGHRSVSWYQQTPGQGLQFLFEYFSETQRNKGNFPGRFSGRQFSNSRSEMNVSTLELGDSALYLCASTRALGNNEQFFGPGTRLTVL.

This clonotype appeared a few times. The rearrangement joins TRBV20-1 to TRBJ2-3; D is unresolved. Germline V gene lookup returns CDR1 DFQATT and CDR2 SNEGSKA (reference sequence). The CDR3 is made up of 12 amino acids. The ends were cut back, 3 bases at V and 6 bases at J, with 10 bases in the middle. The CDR3, as DNA: TGCAGTGCTAGCCCCTCGCCGGATACGCAGTATTTT. It encodes CSASPSPDTQYF.

This clonotype has more than one count but fewer than ten. The genes are TRBV7-9 and TRBJ1-2; D is perhaps TRBD1 (6 bases). The CDR3 loop spans 15 amino acids. Germline-derived CDR1 and CDR2 are SEHNR and FQNEAQ (reference sequence). V lost 3 bases, J lost 7 bases, and 18 bases lay in between. CDR3 loop: CASSFSSPGAPGYTF. The CDR3 DNA follows: TGTGCCAGCAGCTTTAGTTCCCCAGGGGCGCCTGGCTACACCTTC. The full variable domain, with the rest looked up from reference TRBV7-9 and TRBJ1-2, is DTGVSQNPRHKITKRGQNVTFRCDPISEHNRLYWYRQTLGQGPEFLTYFQNEAQLEKSRLLSDRFSAERPKGSFSTLEIQRTEQGDSAMYLCASSFSSPGAPGYTFGSGTRLTVV.

This clonotype was observed a few times. The V and J genes are TRBV20-1 and TRBJ2-3; 8 bases map to TRBD2. CDR1 is DFQATT and CDR2 is SNEGSKA in the germline V gene (reference sequence). CDR3 length: 14 amino acids. V trimming: 8 bases; J trimming: 3 bases; junction bases outside the gene matches: 10. CDR3 sequence: CSSMLAGGTDTQYF. The CDR3 DNA reads as TGCAGTTCCATGTTGGCGGGGGGTACAGATACGCAGTATTTT.

The table lists this clonotype with many counts. This chain joins TRBV7-2 and TRBJ2-4, with D tentatively TRBD1 (5 bases). V was shortened by 6 bases and J by 3 bases, with 18 bases between the two germline ends. Germline CDR1 SGHTA, CDR2 FQGNSA. The CDR3 has 16 residues. Written as DNA, the CDR3 is TGTGCCAGCAGGAGCAGGGTACAAATTGGCAAAAACATTCAGTACTTC. It encodes CASRSRVQIGKNIQYF.

The chain uses TRBV2 and TRBJ1-2; D is perhaps TRBD1 (5 bases). V gave up 2 bases and J gave up 4 bases, with 14 bases separating them. Germline values: CDR1 SNHLY, CDR2 FYNNEI. The CDR3 totals 15 residues. The CDR3 nucleotides read TGTGCCAGCAGTGAATCGGTTAGGGGCGGCTATGGCTACACCTTC. Its translation is CASSESVRGGYGYTF. The full variable domain, completed using reference TRBV2 and TRBJ1-2, is EPEVTQTPSHQVTQMGQEVILRCVPISNHLYFYWYRQILGQKVEFLVSFYNNEISEKSEIFDDQFSVERPDGSNFTLKIRSTKLEDSAMYFCASSESVRGGYGYTFGSGTRLTVV.